This T cell receptor beta chain is from a study of T-cell reconstitution after alpha-beta-depleted transplantation in children. Unique molecular identifiers were used to barcode this TCRbeta library. TCRdb re-called the PCR reads with MiXCR, one entry per CDR3 protein. The sample yields about 20,000 distinct CDR3 sequences, 11% seen once. There are many counts of this clonotype. The input for sequencing was PBMCs from the stem cell graft donor, taken from the stem cell graft. This clonotype originated in a human donor who donated a stem cell graft to a child with chronic granulomatous disease.

CDR3: CASSFGRGLREQFF. The CDR3 DNA reads as TGTGCCAGCAGTTTCGGGCGGGGCCTGAGGGAGCAGTTCTTC. This chain uses TRBV12-3 or TRBV12-4 with TRBJ2-1, with a possible D match to TRBD2 (6 bases). Trimming took 3 bases from V and 10 from J, leaving 16 bases between them. This CDR3 region has 14 residues.